This T cell receptor (beta chain) was found in a study of T cell responses to AZD1222 COVID-19 vaccine. Sequenced by immunoSEQ multiplex PCR; TCRdb stores in-frame clones only, minus some. In the table there are some 140,000 clones, approximately 89% of which are singletons. This CDR3 has 14 amino acids. The germline CDR1 and CDR2 sequences are LGHDT and YNNKEL (reference sequence). Trimming shortened V by 4 bases and J by 7 bases, and 14 bases separated the two germline ends. This clone has just one count. Sequences were derived from peripheral blood, sampled on day 0 of AZD1222 vaccination. The source of this sequence is an adult in good health. V and J are TRBV3-1 (or the pseudogene TRBV3-2) and TRBJ2-1; unclear D gene. The CDR3 loop is CASSPRSPGNEQFF. CDR3 in DNA: TGTGCCAGCAGCCCGCGGTCACCCGGGAATGAGCAGTTCTTC.